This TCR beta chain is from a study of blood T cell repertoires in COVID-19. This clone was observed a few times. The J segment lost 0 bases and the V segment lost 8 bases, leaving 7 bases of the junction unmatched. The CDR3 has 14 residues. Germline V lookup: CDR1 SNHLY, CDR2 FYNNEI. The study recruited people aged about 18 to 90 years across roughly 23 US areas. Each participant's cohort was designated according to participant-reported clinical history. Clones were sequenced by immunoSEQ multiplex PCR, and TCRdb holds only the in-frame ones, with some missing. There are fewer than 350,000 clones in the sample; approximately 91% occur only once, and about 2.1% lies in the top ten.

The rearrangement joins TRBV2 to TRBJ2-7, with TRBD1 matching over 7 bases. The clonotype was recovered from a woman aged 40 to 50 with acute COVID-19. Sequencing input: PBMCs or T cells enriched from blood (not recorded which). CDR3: CASGLRGSSYEQYF. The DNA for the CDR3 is TGTGCCAGCGGACTCAGGGGGAGCTCCTACGAGCAGTACTTC. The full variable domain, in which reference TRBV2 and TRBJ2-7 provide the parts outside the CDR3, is EPEVTQTPSHQVTQMGQEVILRCVPISNHLYFYWYRQILGQKVEFLVSFYNNEISEKSEIFDDQFSVERPDGSNFTLKIRSTKLEDSAMYFCASGLRGSSYEQYFGPGTRLTVT.